This T cell receptor (beta chain) was documented in a study of PD-1 blockade in classical Hodgkin lymphoma. Method: immunoSEQ multiplex PCR; TCRdb's copy keeps in-frame clones and lacks some. This sample has tens of thousands of clones; roughly nine tenths occur once, and the top ten carry approximately 0.43%. Time point indicated: cycle 4 day 1 (C4D1), after 5 to 7 weeks of nivolumab. Patients all relapsed after autologous stem cell transplantation, and there was variation in brentuximab vedotin exposure. Researchers report purifying CD4+ T cells from thawed PBMCs by magnetic negative selection. The sequencing here drew on CD4+ T cells from blood, taken before the fourth cycle of nivolumab. This TCR was sampled from a human donor with classical Hodgkin lymphoma.

The CDR3 DNA sequence: TGTGCCAGCAGCTTAGCTAGACAGGTCACAGATACGCAGTATTTT. It specifies CASSLARQVTDTQYF. V gene TRBV7-9 combines with J gene TRBJ2-3, with D tentatively TRBD1 (6 bases). The CDR3 runs to 15 residues. The germline CDR1 and CDR2 sequences are SEHNR and FQNEAQ (reference sequence). Trimming took off 0 bases at V and 2 bases at J, with 9 bases between the two ends.